Detailed here is one T cell receptor (beta chain). This clonotype has ten or more counts. Its specific antigen is unknown. No qualities accompany the bases; no much larger clone lies one base away. The protocol used for the library was 5' RACE. The instrument was a NextSeq 500. The TCR library protocol attached a unique molecular identifier to each TCR cDNA molecule to allow correction of PCR and sequencing errors. Processing in the source paper ran as follows. Decombinator tools were used for TCR identification, UMI-based error correction and CDR3 extraction. Expanded TCRs were defined as those above a frequency of 2 per 1,000, corresponding to the top 1% of the tumor frequency distribution. Expanded tumor TCRs statistically deemed absent (corrected P<0.05) from at least one tumor region were classed as regional, and all other expanded tumor TCRs were classed as ubiquitous. Renyi diversity was computed with the R vegan package after each repertoire had been subsampled 100 times to 5,000 TCRs. CDR3 similarity networks were constructed using string-kernel similarity of amino acid triplets, with links drawn between CDR3s whose pairwise similarity was above 0.82. TCRdb reran the public reads through fastp at Q25 and MiXCR, keeping productive beta chains. Every entry covers one CDR3 protein and lists the most common genes and DNA from its rows. TCRdb, rather than the study authors, made the V and J calls. In this sample the table shows about 13,000 distinct CDR3 sequences, about 3% of which occur a single time. The ten largest clones take up around a sixth of the sample.

The meaning of the sample's time point label: sample taken at primary tumor resection. The donors were 65 to 85 patients from the lung TRACERx cohort who had early-stage, untreated non-small cell lung cancer. For TCR sequencing, whole RNA was extracted from tumor and nontumor lung tissue, or from cryopreserved PBMC samples, and no cell sorting was done. Only patients for whom sufficient RNA was available from at least two tumor regions were selected for TCR sequencing. Tumor and adjacent nontumor lung specimens were reviewed by a lung pathologist before selection. This sample was included in a study of spatial heterogeneity in lung cancer (dated by TCRdb to about 2019). For the study in its entirety: More beta-chain than alpha-chain transcripts were consistently detected, likely reflecting higher beta-chain transcript abundance. In the raw uncorrected reads, each unique combination of TCR and UMI appeared on average more than ten times. A strong correlation was found between TCR transcript counts in tumor regions and a T cell transcriptional module score from matched bulk RNA-seq. In non-small cell lung cancer, the study made a quantitative comparison of TCR alpha and beta repertoires among multiple tumor regions, matched nontumor lung and blood. The study linked features of the TCR repertoire to counts of nonsynonymous mutations, which were determined by whole-exome sequencing of tumor tissue. Both alpha and beta chains were TCR-sequenced in 210 or so tumor regions, roughly 70 matched nontumor lung samples and 45 to 60 PBMC samples obtained at surgery.

The full study reports these points: TCR-seq coverage of tumor T cells was estimated at only approximately 7% for alpha chains and around 13% for beta chains. The tumor nonsynonymous mutation count correlated with the number of expanded intratumoral alpha and beta TCRs. Additional single-cell paired TCR alpha and beta sequencing was considered necessary to confirm, at a functional level, the hypothesis that regional TCRs recognize regional mutations. Counts of ubiquitous and regional expanded TCRs were found to correlate with counts of ubiquitous and regional nonsynonymous mutations, respectively.

The clonotype originates from a male donor with early-stage non-small cell lung cancer. Sequences were derived from lung tumor tissue, sampled at surgery.

Read as DNA, the sequence is TGTGCCAGCAGTCGGGCAGGGGTGTACGAGCAGTACTTC. It codes for CASSRAGVYEQYF. The sequence links TRBV6-2 or TRBV6-3 to TRBJ2-7, with a weak D call of TRBD1 (6 bases match). From the cysteine up to the phenylalanine, the CDR3 has a length of 13 residues. The only DNA kept is the CDR3, 39 bases in frame from the first base. The germline V gene sets CDR1 to MNHEY and CDR2 to SVGEGT. A distance of 12 bases separates the germline ends of V and J, which lose 5 bases and 4 bases respectively.